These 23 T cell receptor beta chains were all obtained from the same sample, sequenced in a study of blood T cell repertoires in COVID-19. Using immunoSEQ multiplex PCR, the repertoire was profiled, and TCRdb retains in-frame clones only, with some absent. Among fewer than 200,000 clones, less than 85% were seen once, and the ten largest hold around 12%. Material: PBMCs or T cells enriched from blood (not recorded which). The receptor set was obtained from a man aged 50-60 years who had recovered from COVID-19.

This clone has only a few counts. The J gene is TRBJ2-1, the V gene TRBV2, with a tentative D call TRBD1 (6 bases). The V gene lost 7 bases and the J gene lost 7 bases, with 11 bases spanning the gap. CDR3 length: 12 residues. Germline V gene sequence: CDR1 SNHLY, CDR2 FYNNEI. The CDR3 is CASMDRRNEQFF. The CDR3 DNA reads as TGTGCCAGCATGGACAGAAGGAATGAGCAGTTCTTC.

The CDR3 nucleotides read TGCGCCAGCAGCTTGGCGGGACAGGGTATCCGAGAGACCCAGTACTTC. Residues: CASSLAGQGIRETQYF. The chain combines TRBV5-1 with TRBJ2-5; 9 bases agree with TRBD1. The CDR3 has 16 amino acids. The V gene's germline CDR1 is SGHRS and CDR2 YFSETQ. The J segment lost 4 bases and the V segment lost 0 bases, leaving 7 bases of the junction unmatched.

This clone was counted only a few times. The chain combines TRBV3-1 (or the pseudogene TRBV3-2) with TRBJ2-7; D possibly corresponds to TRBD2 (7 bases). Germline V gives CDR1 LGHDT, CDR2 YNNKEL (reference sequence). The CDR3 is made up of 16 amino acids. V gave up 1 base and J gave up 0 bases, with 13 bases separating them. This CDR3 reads CASSQGEGVHSYEQYF. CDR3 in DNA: TGTGCCAGCAGCCAAGGGGAGGGGGTACACTCCTACGAGCAGTACTTC.

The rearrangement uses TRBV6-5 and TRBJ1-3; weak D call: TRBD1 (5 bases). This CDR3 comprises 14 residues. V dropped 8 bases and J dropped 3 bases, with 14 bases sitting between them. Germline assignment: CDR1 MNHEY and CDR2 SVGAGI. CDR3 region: CASGTGFFGNTIYF. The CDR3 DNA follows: TGTGCCAGCGGAACAGGTTTTTTTGGAAACACCATATATTTT.

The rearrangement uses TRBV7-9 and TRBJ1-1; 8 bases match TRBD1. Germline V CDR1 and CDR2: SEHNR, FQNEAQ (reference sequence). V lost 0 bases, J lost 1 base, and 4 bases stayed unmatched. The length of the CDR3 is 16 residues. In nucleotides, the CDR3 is TGTGCCAGCAGCTTAGCCTGGACAGGGTGGAACACTGAAGCTTTCTTT. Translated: CASSLAWTGWNTEAFF.

The chain's CDR3 is CASSLDRFYGYTF. The CDR3 coding sequence is TGTGCCAGCAGCCTAGACAGGTTCTATGGCTACACCTTC. This chain uses TRBV3-1 (or the pseudogene TRBV3-2) with TRBJ1-2; weak D call: TRBD1 (6 bases). V lost 4 bases and J 4 bases, leaving 10 bases between the germline ends. The CDR3 extends over 13 amino acids. CDR1 is LGHDT and CDR2 is YNNKEL in the germline V gene (reference sequence).

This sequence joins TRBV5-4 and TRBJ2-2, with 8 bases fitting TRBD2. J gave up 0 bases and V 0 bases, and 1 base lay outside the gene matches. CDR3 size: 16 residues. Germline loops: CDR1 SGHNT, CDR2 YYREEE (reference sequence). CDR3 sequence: CASSLGGGTNTGELFF. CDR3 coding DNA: TGTGCCAGCAGCTTGGGCGGGGGGACGAACACCGGGGAGCTGTTTTTT.

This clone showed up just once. The CDR3 here is CASSQQGTNTEAFF. CDR3 nucleotide sequence: TGCGCCAGCAGCCAACAGGGGACGAACACTGAAGCTTTCTTT. The genes are TRBV4-1 and TRBJ1-1; D might be TRBD1 (6 bases). Germline CDR1 and CDR2: MGHRA and YSYEKL. The CDR3 runs 14 residues. V lost 2 bases to trimming and J lost 1 base, with 8 bases between them.

This CDR3 is CATSSPEAGLGIYGYTF. As DNA, the CDR3 is TGTGCCACCAGCAGCCCTGAGGCAGGGCTCGGAATCTATGGCTACACCTTC. The chain combines TRBV15 with TRBJ1-2, with TRBD1 as a possible D gene (5 bases). Germline V gives CDR1 LNHNV, CDR2 YYDKDF (reference sequence). The CDR3 runs 17 residues. Deletions cut 3 bases from V and 4 bases from J, with 21 bases between.

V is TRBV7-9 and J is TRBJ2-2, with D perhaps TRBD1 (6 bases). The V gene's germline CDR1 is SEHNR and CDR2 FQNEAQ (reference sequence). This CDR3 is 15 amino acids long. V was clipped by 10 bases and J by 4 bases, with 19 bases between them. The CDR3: CAIPSGDKSTGELFF. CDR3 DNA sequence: TGTGCCATCCCGTCCGGGGACAAGAGCACCGGGGAGCTGTTTTTT.

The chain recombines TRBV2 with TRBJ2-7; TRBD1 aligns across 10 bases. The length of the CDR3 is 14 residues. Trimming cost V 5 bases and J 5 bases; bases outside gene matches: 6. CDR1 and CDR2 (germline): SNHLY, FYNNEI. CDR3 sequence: CASSSDRGRNEQYF. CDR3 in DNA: TGTGCCAGCAGTTCCGACAGGGGGCGCAACGAGCAGTACTTC.

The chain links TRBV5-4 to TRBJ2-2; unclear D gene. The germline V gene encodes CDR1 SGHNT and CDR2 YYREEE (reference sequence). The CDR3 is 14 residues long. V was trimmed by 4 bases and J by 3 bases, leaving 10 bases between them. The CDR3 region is CASSPSDYTGELFF. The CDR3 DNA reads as TGTGCCAGCAGCCCGAGCGATTACACCGGGGAGCTGTTTTTT. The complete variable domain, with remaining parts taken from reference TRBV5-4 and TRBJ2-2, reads ETGVTQSPTHLIKTRGQQVTLRCSSQSGHNTVSWYQQALGQGPQFIFQYYREEENGRGNFPPRFSGLQFPNYSSELNVNALELDDSALYLCASSPSDYTGELFFGEGSRLTVL.

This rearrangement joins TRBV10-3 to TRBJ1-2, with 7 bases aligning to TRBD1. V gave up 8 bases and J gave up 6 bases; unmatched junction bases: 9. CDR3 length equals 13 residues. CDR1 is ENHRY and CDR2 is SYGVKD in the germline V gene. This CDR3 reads CAILGRGLDGYTF. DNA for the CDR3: TGTGCCATCCTGGGCAGGGGGTTGGATGGCTACACCTTC.

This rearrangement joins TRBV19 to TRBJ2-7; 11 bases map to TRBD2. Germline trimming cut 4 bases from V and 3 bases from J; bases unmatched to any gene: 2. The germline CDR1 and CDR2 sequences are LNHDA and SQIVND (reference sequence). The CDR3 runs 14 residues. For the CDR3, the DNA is TGTGCCAGTAGTACTAGCGGGGGGAACTACGAGCAGTACTTC. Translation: CASSTSGGNYEQYF.

The CDR3 region is CASSPPGGIGDTQYF. As DNA, the CDR3 is TGTGCCAGCAGCCCCCCAGGCGGGATAGGGGATACGCAGTATTTT. This chain links TRBV7-8 with TRBJ2-3; a weak D match, TRBD2 (6 bases). Germline CDR1 SGHVS, CDR2 FQNEAQ. The CDR3 runs 15 residues. Between the trimmed V and J ends, which lost 5 bases and 6 bases, there was a span of 18 bases.

CDR3 DNA: TGTGCCAGCACCGCCCGGACAGGGGAGCCTGAAGCTTTCTTT. Protein product: CASTARTGEPEAFF. The V gene is TRBV7-9, the J gene TRBJ1-1, with 9 bases lining up with TRBD1. Germline CDR1 reads SEHNR; CDR2 reads FQNEAQ (reference sequence). The V and J ends lost 7 bases and 6 bases, in that order; junction bases with no gene match: 9. This CDR3 is 14 amino acids long.

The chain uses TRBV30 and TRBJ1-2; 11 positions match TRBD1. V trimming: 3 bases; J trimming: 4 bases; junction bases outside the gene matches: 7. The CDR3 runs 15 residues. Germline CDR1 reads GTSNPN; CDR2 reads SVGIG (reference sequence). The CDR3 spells CAWRERDRGIYGYTF. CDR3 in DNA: TGTGCCTGGAGGGAGCGGGACAGGGGGATCTATGGCTACACCTTC.

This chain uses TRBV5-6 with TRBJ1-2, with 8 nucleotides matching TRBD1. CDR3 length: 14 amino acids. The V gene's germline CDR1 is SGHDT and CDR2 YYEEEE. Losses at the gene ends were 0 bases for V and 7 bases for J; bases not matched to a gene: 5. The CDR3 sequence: CASSLGVRGPGYTF. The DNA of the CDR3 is TGTGCCAGCAGCTTGGGGGTCAGGGGGCCTGGCTACACCTTC.

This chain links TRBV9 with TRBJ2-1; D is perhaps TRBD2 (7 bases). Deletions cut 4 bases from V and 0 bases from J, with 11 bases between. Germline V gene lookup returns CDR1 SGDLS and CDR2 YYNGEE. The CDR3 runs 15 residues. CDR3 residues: CASSSRGASYNEQFF. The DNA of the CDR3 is TGTGCCAGCAGCTCTCGGGGGGCCTCCTACAATGAGCAGTTCTTC.

CDR3 sequence (DNA): TGTGCCAGCAGCTTAGATTGGGGGCCAACGAACACCGGGGAGCTGTTTTTT. Encoded protein: CASSLDWGPTNTGELFF. The chain is built from TRBV7-8 and TRBJ2-2, with a weak D call TRBD1 (6 bases). Deletions cut 1 base from V and 0 bases from J, with 12 bases between. Germline V gene data show CDR1 as SGHVS and CDR2 as FQNEAQ. This CDR3 is 17 amino acids long.

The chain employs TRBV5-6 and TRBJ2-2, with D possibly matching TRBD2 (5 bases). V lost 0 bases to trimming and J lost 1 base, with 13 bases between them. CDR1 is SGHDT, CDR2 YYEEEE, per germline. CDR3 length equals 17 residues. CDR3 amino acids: CASSLAIGVWNTGELFF. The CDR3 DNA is TGTGCCAGCAGCTTGGCCATCGGGGTCTGGAACACCGGGGAGCTGTTTTTT.

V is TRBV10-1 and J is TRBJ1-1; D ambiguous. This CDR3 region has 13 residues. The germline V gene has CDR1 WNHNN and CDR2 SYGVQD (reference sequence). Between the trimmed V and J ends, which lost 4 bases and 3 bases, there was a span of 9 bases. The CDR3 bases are TGCGCCAGCAGTGGAGGTTATGACACTGAAGCTTTCTTT. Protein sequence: CASSGGYDTEAFF.

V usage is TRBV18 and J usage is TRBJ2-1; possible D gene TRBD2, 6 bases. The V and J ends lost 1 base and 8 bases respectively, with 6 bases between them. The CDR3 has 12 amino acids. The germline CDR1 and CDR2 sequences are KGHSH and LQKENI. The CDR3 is CASSPRGDEQFF. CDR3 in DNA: TGTGCCAGCTCACCACGCGGGGATGAGCAGTTCTTC.